The next 26 T cell receptor beta chains were all read from a single sample in a study of blood T cell repertoires in COVID-19. Using immunoSEQ multiplex PCR, the repertoire was profiled, and TCRdb retains in-frame clones only, with some absent. The sample lists 350,000 to 450,000 clones, 75% to 90% occurring once. The specimen sequenced was peripheral blood. The origin of the receptors is a woman aged 18-29 years with acute or convalescent COVID-19.

The gene calls are TRBV14 and TRBJ1-3; TRBD1 aligns across 7 bases. Unmatched junction bases numbered 5, after V lost 1 base and J lost 2 bases. CDR1 and CDR2 (germline): SGHDN, FVKESK. The CDR3 totals 16 residues. The CDR3 loop is CASSQGTGLTGNTIYF. The DNA of the CDR3 is TGTGCCAGCAGCCAAGGGACAGGCCTTACTGGAAACACCATATATTTT. The whole variable domain, remainder taken from reference TRBV14 and TRBJ1-3, is EAGVTQFPSHSVIEKGQTVTLRCDPISGHDNLYWYRRVMGKEIKFLLHFVKESKQDESGMPNNRFLAERTGGTYSTLKVQPAELEDSGVYFCASSQGTGLTGNTIYFGEGSWLTVV.

The chain uses TRBV5-1 and TRBJ2-7; 11 nucleotides agree with TRBD1. This CDR3 spans 17 amino acids. The J segment lost 4 bases and the V segment lost 4 bases, leaving 13 bases of the junction unmatched. Germline loops: CDR1 SGHRS, CDR2 YFSETQ. This CDR3 reads CASSQGTGGTPIYEQYF. CDR3 nucleotides: TGCGCCAGCAGCCAGGGGACAGGGGGTACCCCGATATACGAGCAGTACTTC.

This rearrangement joins TRBV5-4 to TRBJ1-2; 9 bases match TRBD1. V lost 4 bases, J lost 5 bases, and 9 bases stayed unmatched. Germline loops: CDR1 SGHNT, CDR2 YYREEE (reference sequence). The CDR3 sequence is 15 residues long. This chain's CDR3 is CASSGRDRVVYGYTF. The DNA for the CDR3 is TGTGCCAGCAGCGGAAGGGACAGGGTGGTTTATGGCTACACCTTC.

This clone was seen a single time. The chain recombines TRBV21-1 with TRBJ2-1; the table's TRBD1 call for D was not verified on the DNA. TRBV21-1 is a known pseudogene. The CDR3 is 20 amino acids. The CDR3 protein is CASSKTKLDRAGRGYNEQFF. In DNA form, the CDR3 reads TGTGCCAGCAGCAAAACTAAACTGGACAGGGCGGGGAGGGGTTACAATGAGCAGTTCTTC.

This chain uses TRBV19 with TRBJ1-1, with D uncertain. Trimming stripped 8 bases from V and 5 bases from J, with 15 bases between. The CDR3 is 13 residues long. Germline lookup yields CDR1 LNHDA and CDR2 SQIVND (reference sequence). The DNA for the CDR3 is TGTGCCAGTGGGAGGCAGGCGGGGACTGAAGCTTTCTTT. Translating gives CASGRQAGTEAFF.

This rearrangement joins TRBV29-1 to TRBJ1-2; a possible D gene is TRBD1 (6 bases). This CDR3 comprises 11 residues. The V gene's germline CDR1 is SQVTM and CDR2 ANQGSEA. The V end lost 5 bases, the J end lost 6 bases, and 10 bases lay between the germline ends. The CDR3, as DNA: TGCAGCGTTACAGGGTATAATGGCTACACCTTC. Protein sequence: CSVTGYNGYTF. Variable domain in full (rest from reference TRBV29-1 and TRBJ1-2): SAVISQKPSRDICQRGTSLTIQCQVDSQVTMMFWYRQQPGQSLTLIATANQGSEATYESGFVIDKFPISRPNLTFSTLTVSNMSPEDSSIYLCSVTGYNGYTFGSGTRLTVV.

The chain recombines TRBV5-1 with TRBJ1-1; 7 bases are shared with TRBD1. There are 14 residues in the CDR3. J gave up 1 base and V 4 bases, and 4 bases lay outside the gene matches. The germline gives CDR1 SGHRS, CDR2 YFSETQ. CDR3 DNA sequence: TGCGCCAGCAGCACAAGGACAGGGAACACTGAAGCTTTCTTT. It codes for CASSTRTGNTEAFF. The full variable domain, with the rest looked up from reference TRBV5-1 and TRBJ1-1, is KAGVTQTPRYLIKTRGQQVTLSCSPISGHRSVSWYQQTPGQGLQFLFEYFSETQRNKGNFPGRFSGRQFSNSRSEMNVSTLELGDSALYLCASSTRTGNTEAFFGQGTRLTVV.

The chain recombines TRBV30 with TRBJ1-2, with TRBD1 as a possible D gene (6 bases). V shed 7 bases and J shed 10 bases, with 13 bases lying between them. The CDR3 contains 10 residues. CDR1 and CDR2 from the germline V gene are GTSNPN and SVGIG (reference sequence). The CDR3 sequence is CASRDTDYTF. The CDR3 DNA follows: TGTGCCTCAAGGGACACCGACTACACCTTC.

The CDR3 is CARSLLSGSYEQYF. Here the CDR3 DNA reads TGTGCCAGAAGCCTACTCTCTGGCTCCTACGAGCAGTACTTC. The V gene is TRBV5-3, the J gene TRBJ2-7; D unresolved. TRBV5-3 is assigned to the ORF class and has an uncertain function. This CDR3 spans 14 amino acids. Trimming stripped 4 bases from V and 0 bases from J, with 11 bases between.

This clone came up a few times. The chain combines TRBV5-5 with TRBJ2-1; TRBD1 agrees at 9 bases. The V gene end was trimmed by 3 bases and the J gene end by 6 bases; junction bases not matched to a gene: 10. Germline loops: CDR1 SGHKS, CDR2 YYEKEE (reference sequence). CDR3 length: 16 amino acids. The CDR3 bases are TGTGCCAGCAGCTGGACAGGGGAGGTTCGAGGCAATGAGCAGTTCTTC. It specifies CASSWTGEVRGNEQFF.

The chain employs TRBV4-1 and TRBJ2-1, with 14 nucleotides matching TRBD2. The CDR3 runs 20 residues. Trimming cost V 3 bases and J 0 bases; bases outside gene matches: 10. The V gene's germline CDR1 is MGHRA and CDR2 YSYEKL. The CDR3 DNA reads TGCGCCAGCAGCCATCCGGGACTAGCGGGAGCCGAGAGCTCCTACAATGAGCAGTTCTTC. Translating it yields CASSHPGLAGAESSYNEQFF.

The chain has TRBV18 and TRBJ1-1, with D maybe TRBD1 (5 bases). The germline V gene has CDR1 KGHSH and CDR2 LQKENI. The V end lost 4 bases, the J end lost 3 bases, and 9 bases lay between the germline ends. The CDR3 runs 13 residues. CDR3 in amino acids: CASSLWGDTEAFF. CDR3 sequence (DNA): TGTGCCAGCTCACTGTGGGGGGACACTGAAGCTTTCTTT.

The gene calls are TRBV10-3 and TRBJ2-3, with 8 bases aligning to TRBD2. V lost 7 bases and J lost 1; bases outside the gene matches: 1. Germline V gives CDR1 ENHRY, CDR2 SYGVKD. There are 13 residues in the CDR3. CDR3 amino acids: CAIKAGGTDTQYF. The CDR3 DNA reads TGTGCCATCAAAGCGGGGGGCACAGATACGCAGTATTTT.

The chain recombines TRBV11-2 with TRBJ2-1; D is uncertain. The CDR3 runs to 15 residues. Trimming removed 1 base at V and 0 bases at J, with 7 bases between. Germline lookup yields CDR1 SGHAT and CDR2 FQNNGV. The DNA for the CDR3 is TGTGCCAGCAGCTTAGCACTGAGCTCCTACAATGAGCAGTTCTTC. Its translation: CASSLALSSYNEQFF. The full variable domain, with the rest looked up from reference TRBV11-2 and TRBJ2-1, is EAGVAQSPRYKIIEKRQSVAFWCNPISGHATLYWYQQILGQGPKLLIQFQNNGVVDDSQLPKDRFSAERLKGVDSTLKIQPAKLEDSAVYLCASSLALSSYNEQFFGPGTRLTVL.

The V and J genes are TRBV27 and TRBJ1-5, with D maybe TRBD1 (5 bases). Trimming stripped 1 base from V and 2 bases from J, with 15 bases between. Germline assignment: CDR1 MNHEY and CDR2 SMNVEV (reference sequence). The CDR3 has 17 residues. CDR3 sequence: CASSLYQGGGGNQPQHF. In DNA, the CDR3 is TGTGCCAGCAGTTTATACCAGGGCGGGGGAGGCAATCAGCCCCAGCATTTT.

The chain uses TRBV9 and TRBJ2-1, with D perhaps TRBD2 (6 bases). The germline CDR1 and CDR2 sequences are SGDLS and YYNGEE. V shed 0 bases and J shed 8 bases, with 15 bases lying between them. This CDR3 region has 15 residues. The chain's CDR3 is CASSVGTGVGDEQFF. Written as DNA, the CDR3 is TGTGCCAGCAGCGTAGGGACGGGAGTGGGTGATGAGCAGTTCTTC.

The chain links TRBV27 to TRBJ2-7; 7 bases fit TRBD1. This CDR3 is 14 amino acids long. Germline V CDR1 and CDR2: MNHEY, SMNVEV (reference sequence). V lost 3 bases and J lost 1; bases outside the gene matches: 3. CDR3 sequence (DNA): TGTGCCAGCAGTTTGGGGGACAGATCCTACGAGCAGTACTTC. Translating it yields CASSLGDRSYEQYF.

The V gene is TRBV2, the J gene TRBJ1-1; perhaps TRBD1 as D (5 bases). This CDR3 contains 16 residues. V was shortened by 7 bases and J by 1 base, with 19 bases between the two germline ends. Germline V gives CDR1 SNHLY, CDR2 FYNNEI. The CDR3 region has the DNA TGTGCCAGCATCCCGGCCCTGGGGCGAGGGAACACTGAAGCTTTCTTT. It encodes CASIPALGRGNTEAFF. The whole variable domain, remainder taken from reference TRBV2 and TRBJ1-1, is EPEVTQTPSHQVTQMGQEVILRCVPISNHLYFYWYRQILGQKVEFLVSFYNNEISEKSEIFDDQFSVERPDGSNFTLKIRSTKLEDSAMYFCASIPALGRGNTEAFFGQGTRLTVV.

This clone was seen once. The genes are TRBV5-4 and TRBJ2-3, with 9 bases lining up with TRBD1. CDR3 size: 17 residues. CDR1 and CDR2 (germline): SGHNT, YYREEE (reference sequence). The V and J ends lost 4 bases and 4 bases, in that order; junction bases with no gene match: 13. CDR3 loop: CASSRPRAGQGADTQYF. CDR3 bases: TGTGCCAGCAGCCGACCTAGGGCGGGACAGGGCGCAGATACGCAGTATTTT.

The chain links TRBV5-1 to TRBJ2-5, with TRBD2 matching 12 bases. V lost 6 bases to trimming and J lost 5 bases; unmatched junction nucleotides: 11. The CDR3 contains 16 residues. Germline CDR1 and CDR2: SGHRS and YFSETQ. CDR3 protein: CASNPALAGGAETQYF. CDR3 sequence (DNA): TGCGCCAGCAACCCGGCACTAGCGGGGGGCGCGGAGACCCAGTACTTC.

V usage is TRBV7-9 and J usage is TRBJ2-7, with 7 bases aligning to TRBD2. This CDR3 region has 15 residues. CDR1 is SEHNR and CDR2 is FQNEAQ in the germline V gene (reference sequence). V lost 6 bases and J lost 0; bases outside the gene matches: 8. The CDR3 protein is CASSSSWEGSYEQYF. Written as DNA, the CDR3 is TGTGCCAGCAGTTCATCCTGGGAGGGCTCCTACGAGCAGTACTTC.

V is TRBV6-1 and J is TRBJ2-1; 8 bases line up with TRBD2. V dropped 4 bases and J dropped 10; count of bases not matched to a gene: 15. The CDR3 consists of 16 residues. The germline CDR1 and CDR2 sequences are MNHNS and SASEGT. CDR3 sequence: CASSGAGGRRSVEQFF. The DNA of the CDR3 is TGTGCCAGCAGTGGGGCGGGAGGACGGCGGTCGGTGGAGCAGTTCTTC.

The chain carries TRBV7-3 and TRBJ2-3, with 7 bases aligning to TRBD1. The J segment lost 6 bases and the V segment lost 2 bases, leaving 2 bases of the junction unmatched. The CDR3 covers 13 residues. From germline, CDR1 is SGHTA and CDR2 FQGTGA. The CDR3 DNA sequence: TGTGCCAGCAGCTTACGGGACAGCGATACGCAGTATTTT. Translation: CASSLRDSDTQYF.

The rearrangement links TRBV6-5 to TRBJ2-1; the match to TRBD1 covers 9 bases. The CDR3 has 15 amino acids. Germline lookup yields CDR1 MNHEY and CDR2 SVGAGI. Trimming removed 7 bases from V and 3 bases from J; junction bases left unmatched: 7. The CDR3 protein is CASKRTGADYNEQFF. The CDR3 DNA reads TGTGCCAGCAAACGGACAGGGGCGGACTACAATGAGCAGTTCTTC.

The rearrangement joins TRBV11-3 to TRBJ2-3; D perhaps matches TRBD1 (6 bases). This CDR3 contains 14 residues. In germline, CDR1 is SGHNT, CDR2 YENEEA. The V end lost 2 bases, the J end lost 2 bases, and 8 bases lay between the germline ends. The CDR3 spells CASSLTGPTDTQYF. DNA of the CDR3: TGTGCCAGCAGCTTAACAGGGCCCACAGATACGCAGTATTTT.

The V call is TRBV18, the J call TRBJ1-5; D is unresolved. Germline V CDR1 and CDR2: KGHSH, LQKENI. Trimming cost V 5 bases and J 3 bases, with 11 bases left between them. The CDR3 is 14 residues long. The CDR3 nucleotides are TGTGCCAGCTCAATGACCGGGTACAATCAGCCCCAGCATTTT. Protein sequence: CASSMTGYNQPQHF.